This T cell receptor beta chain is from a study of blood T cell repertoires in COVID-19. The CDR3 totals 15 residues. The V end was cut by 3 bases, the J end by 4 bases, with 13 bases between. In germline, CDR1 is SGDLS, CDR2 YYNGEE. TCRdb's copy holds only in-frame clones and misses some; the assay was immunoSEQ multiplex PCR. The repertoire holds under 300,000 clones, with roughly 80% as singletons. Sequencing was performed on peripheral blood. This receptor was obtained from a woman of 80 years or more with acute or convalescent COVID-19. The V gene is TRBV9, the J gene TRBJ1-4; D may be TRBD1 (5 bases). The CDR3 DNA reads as TGTGCCAGCAGCGCCAGACAGACCCTTAATGAAAAACTGTTTTTT. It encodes CASSARQTLNEKLFF.